This T cell receptor (beta chain) was found in a study of blood T cell repertoires in COVID-19. Study summary: Whether acute or convalescent, the COVID-19 samples came from the United States, Italy and Spain. T cells, B-cell-depleted T cells, or PBMCs supplied cDNA or gDNA.

Patients of the Seattle cohort, enrolled during active infection, were followed longitudinally. Under the authors' procedure: By means of reference gene primer amplification, nucleated cell counts were estimated. The assay was immunoSEQ multiplex PCR, and TCRdb's table has in-frame clones only and misses some. That table is the source of V, J and clone size, and D and trimming were worked out from the DNA. The repertoire includes some 290,000 clones, nearly 90% of them detected once, and more than 9.5% sits in the top ten. CDR1 is SNHLY, CDR2 FYNNEI, per germline. The length of the CDR3 is 12 residues. V was clipped by 5 bases and J by 7 bases, with 9 bases between them.

The genes are TRBV2 and TRBJ1-5; maybe TRBD1 (6 bases). Sample: peripheral blood. The clonotype originates from a woman in her twenties or thirties with COVID-19, enrolled during active disease. The CDR3 sequence: CASSIRGQPQHF. The CDR3 DNA reads as TGTGCCAGCAGTATAAGGGGGCAGCCCCAGCATTTT.